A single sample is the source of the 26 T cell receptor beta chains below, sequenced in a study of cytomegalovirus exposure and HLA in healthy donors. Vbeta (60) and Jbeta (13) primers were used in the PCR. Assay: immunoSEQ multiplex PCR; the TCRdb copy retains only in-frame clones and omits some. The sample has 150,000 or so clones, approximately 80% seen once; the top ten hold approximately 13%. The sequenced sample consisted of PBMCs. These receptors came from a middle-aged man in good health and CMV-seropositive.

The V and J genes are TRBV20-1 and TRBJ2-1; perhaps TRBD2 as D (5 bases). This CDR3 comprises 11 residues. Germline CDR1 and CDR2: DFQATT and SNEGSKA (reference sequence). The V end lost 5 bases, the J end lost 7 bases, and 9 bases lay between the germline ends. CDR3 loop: CSAGGLNEQFF. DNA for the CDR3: TGCAGTGCTGGAGGACTTAATGAGCAGTTCTTC.

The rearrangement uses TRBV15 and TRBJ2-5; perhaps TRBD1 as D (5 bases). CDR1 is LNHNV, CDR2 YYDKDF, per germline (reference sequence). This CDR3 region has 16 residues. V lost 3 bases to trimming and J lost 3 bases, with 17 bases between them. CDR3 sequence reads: CATSRPTGQDKETQYF. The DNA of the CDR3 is TGTGCCACCAGCAGGCCGACGGGCCAGGACAAAGAGACCCAGTACTTC.

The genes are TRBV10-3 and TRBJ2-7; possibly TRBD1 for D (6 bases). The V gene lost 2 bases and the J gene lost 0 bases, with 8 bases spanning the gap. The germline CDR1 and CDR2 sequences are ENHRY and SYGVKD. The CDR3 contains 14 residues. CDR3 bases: TGTGCCATCAGTGAGACAGGGACCTCCTACGAGCAGTACTTC. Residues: CAISETGTSYEQYF.

CDR3 in DNA: TGTGCCAGCAGTACAAACAGGGTCCGGCAGCCCCAGCATTTT. It specifies CASSTNRVRQPQHF. This chain uses TRBV2 with TRBJ1-5; perhaps TRBD1 as D (6 bases). V gave up 5 bases and J gave up 7 bases, with 15 bases separating them. This CDR3 comprises 14 residues. Germline assignment: CDR1 SNHLY and CDR2 FYNNEI.

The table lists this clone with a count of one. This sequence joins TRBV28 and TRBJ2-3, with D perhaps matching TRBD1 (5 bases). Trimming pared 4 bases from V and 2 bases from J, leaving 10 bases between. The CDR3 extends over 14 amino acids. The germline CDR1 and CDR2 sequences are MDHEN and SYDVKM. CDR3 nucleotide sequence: TGTGCCAGCAGTTGGGGCTTTTACACAGATACGCAGTATTTT. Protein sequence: CASSWGFYTDTQYF.

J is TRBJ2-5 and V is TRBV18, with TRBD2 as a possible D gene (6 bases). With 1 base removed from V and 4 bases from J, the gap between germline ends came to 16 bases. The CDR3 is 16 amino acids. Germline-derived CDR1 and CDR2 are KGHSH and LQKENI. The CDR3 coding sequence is TGTGCCAGCTCACCACTCGCGGGGCGGGCGTCAGAGACCCAGTACTTC. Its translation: CASSPLAGRASETQYF.

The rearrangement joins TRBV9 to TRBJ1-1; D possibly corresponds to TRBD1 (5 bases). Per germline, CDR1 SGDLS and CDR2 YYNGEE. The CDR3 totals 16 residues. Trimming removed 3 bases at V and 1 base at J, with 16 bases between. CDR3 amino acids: CASSGGTGTANTEAFF. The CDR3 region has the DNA TGTGCCAGCAGCGGGGGGACCGGGACTGCGAACACTGAAGCTTTCTTT.

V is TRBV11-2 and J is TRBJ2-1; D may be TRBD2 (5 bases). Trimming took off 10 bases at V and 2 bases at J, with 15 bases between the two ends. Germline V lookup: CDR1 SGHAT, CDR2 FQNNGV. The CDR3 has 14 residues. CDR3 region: CATTAEFAYNEQFF. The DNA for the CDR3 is TGTGCCACTACAGCGGAGTTCGCCTACAATGAGCAGTTCTTC.

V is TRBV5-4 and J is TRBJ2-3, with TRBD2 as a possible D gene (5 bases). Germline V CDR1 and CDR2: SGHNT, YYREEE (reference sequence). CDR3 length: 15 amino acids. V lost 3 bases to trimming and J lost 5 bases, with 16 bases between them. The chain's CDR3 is CASSSLAPYGDTQYF. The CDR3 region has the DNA TGTGCCAGCAGCTCCCTAGCCCCTTACGGAGATACGCAGTATTTT.

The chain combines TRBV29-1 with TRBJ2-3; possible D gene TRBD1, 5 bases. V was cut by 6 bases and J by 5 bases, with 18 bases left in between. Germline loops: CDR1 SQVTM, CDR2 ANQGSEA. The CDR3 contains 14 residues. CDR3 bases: TGCAGCGTAAGTCGGCAGGGCATGAGAGATACGCAGTATTTT. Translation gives CSVSRQGMRDTQYF.

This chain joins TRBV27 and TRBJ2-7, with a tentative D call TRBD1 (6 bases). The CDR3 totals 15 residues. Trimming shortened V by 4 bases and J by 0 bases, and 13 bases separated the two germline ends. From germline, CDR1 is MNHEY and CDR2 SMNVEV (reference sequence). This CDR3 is CASSSAPGASYEQYF. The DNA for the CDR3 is TGTGCCAGCAGTTCGGCCCCAGGGGCCTCCTACGAGCAGTACTTC.

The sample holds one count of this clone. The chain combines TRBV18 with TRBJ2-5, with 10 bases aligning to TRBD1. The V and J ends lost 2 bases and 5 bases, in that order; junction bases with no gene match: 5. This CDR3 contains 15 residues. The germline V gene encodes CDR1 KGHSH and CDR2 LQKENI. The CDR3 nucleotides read TGTGCCAGCTCACCAGGTGCGGGACAGGGGGAGACCCAGTACTTC. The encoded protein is CASSPGAGQGETQYF.

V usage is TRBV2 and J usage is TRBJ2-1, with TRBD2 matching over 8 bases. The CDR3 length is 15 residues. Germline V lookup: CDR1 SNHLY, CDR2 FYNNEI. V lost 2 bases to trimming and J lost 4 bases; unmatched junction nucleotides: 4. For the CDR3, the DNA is TGTGCCAGCAGTGAACCAGCGGGAGTGTACAATGAGCAGTTCTTC. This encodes CASSEPAGVYNEQFF.

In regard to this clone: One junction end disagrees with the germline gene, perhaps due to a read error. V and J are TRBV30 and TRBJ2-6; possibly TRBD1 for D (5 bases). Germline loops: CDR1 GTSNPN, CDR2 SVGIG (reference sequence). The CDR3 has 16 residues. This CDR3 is CAWSVGVSSGANGLTF. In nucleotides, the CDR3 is TGTGCCTGGAGTGTTGGGGTCAGCTCTGGGGCCAACGGCCTGACTTTC.

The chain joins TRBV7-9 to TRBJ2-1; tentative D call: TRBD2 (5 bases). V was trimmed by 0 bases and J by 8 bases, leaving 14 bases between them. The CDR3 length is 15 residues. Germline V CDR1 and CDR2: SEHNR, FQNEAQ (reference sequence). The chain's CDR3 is CASSLAVGVWDEQFF. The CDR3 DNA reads TGTGCCAGCAGCTTAGCAGTGGGAGTATGGGATGAGCAGTTCTTC.

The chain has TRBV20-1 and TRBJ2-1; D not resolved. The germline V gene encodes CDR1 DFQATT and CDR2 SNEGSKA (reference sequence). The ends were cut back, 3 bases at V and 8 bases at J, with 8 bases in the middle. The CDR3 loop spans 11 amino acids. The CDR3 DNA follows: TGCAGTGCTAGTACGCGCGATGAGCAGTTCTTC. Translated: CSASTRDEQFF.

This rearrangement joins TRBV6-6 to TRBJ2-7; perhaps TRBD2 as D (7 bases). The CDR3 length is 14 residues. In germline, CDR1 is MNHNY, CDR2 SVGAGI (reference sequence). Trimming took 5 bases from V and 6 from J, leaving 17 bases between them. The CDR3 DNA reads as TGTGCCAGCAGTCGTACACAGGGAGGGGTCGAGCAGTACTTC. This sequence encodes CASSRTQGGVEQYF.

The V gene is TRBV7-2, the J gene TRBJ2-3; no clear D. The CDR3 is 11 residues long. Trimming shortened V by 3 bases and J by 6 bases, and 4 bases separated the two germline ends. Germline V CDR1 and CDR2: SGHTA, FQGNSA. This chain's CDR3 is CASSFLDTQYF. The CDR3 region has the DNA TGTGCCAGCAGCTTCCTGGATACGCAGTATTTT.

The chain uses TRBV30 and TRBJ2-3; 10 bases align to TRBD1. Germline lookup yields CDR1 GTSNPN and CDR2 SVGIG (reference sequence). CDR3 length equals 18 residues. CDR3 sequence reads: CATTGTGAGGAGTDTQYF. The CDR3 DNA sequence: TGTGCGACCACCGGGACAGGGGCGGGTGGAGCAGGCACAGATACGCAGTATTTT.

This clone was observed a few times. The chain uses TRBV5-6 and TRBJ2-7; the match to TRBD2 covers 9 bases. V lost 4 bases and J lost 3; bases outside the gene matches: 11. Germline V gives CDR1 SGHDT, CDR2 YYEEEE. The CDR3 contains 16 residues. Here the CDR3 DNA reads TGTGCCAGCAGCGACAGCCCTAGCGGGACCCTCTACGAGCAGTACTTC. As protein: CASSDSPSGTLYEQYF.

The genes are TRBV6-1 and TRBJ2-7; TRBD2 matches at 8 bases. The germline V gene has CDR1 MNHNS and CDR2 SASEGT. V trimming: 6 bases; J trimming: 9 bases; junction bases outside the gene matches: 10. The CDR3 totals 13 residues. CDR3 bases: TGTGCCAGCAGCGAACTGCGGGGGGTGGGGCAGTACTTC. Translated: CASSELRGVGQYF.

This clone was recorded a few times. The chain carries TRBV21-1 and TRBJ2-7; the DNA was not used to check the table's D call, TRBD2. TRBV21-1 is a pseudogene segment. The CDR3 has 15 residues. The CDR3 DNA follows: TGTGCCAGCAGCGCGCGAGGACTAGCGGGAGACGAGCAGTACTTC. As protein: CASSARGLAGDEQYF.

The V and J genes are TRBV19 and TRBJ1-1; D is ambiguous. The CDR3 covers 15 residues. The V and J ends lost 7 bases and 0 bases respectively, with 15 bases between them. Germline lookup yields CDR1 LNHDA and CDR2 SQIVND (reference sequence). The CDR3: CASKSAEIMNTEAFF. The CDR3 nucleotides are TGTGCCAGTAAGTCGGCGGAAATCATGAACACTGAAGCTTTCTTT.

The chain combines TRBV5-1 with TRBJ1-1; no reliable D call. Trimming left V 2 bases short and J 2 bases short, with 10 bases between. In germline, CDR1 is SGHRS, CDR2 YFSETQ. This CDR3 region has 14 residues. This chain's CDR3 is CASSFEGRNTEAFF. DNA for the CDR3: TGCGCCAGCAGCTTCGAGGGCCGAAACACTGAAGCTTTCTTT. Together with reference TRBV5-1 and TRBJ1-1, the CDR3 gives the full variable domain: KAGVTQTPRYLIKTRGQQVTLSCSPISGHRSVSWYQQTPGQGLQFLFEYFSETQRNKGNFPGRFSGRQFSNSRSEMNVSTLELGDSALYLCASSFEGRNTEAFFGQGTRLTVV.

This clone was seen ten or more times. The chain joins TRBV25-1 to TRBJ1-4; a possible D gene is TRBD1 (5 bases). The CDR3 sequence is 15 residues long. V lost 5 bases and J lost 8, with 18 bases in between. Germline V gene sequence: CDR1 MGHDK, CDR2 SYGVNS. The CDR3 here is CASSLLREGIEKLFF. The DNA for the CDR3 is TGTGCCAGCAGTCTACTCAGGGAAGGGATCGAAAAACTGTTTTTT.

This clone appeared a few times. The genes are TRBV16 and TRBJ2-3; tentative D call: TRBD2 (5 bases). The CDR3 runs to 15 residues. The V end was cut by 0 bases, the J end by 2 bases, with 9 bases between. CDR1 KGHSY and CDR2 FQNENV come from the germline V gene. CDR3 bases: TGTGCCAGCAGCCAATCTAACGGGGACACAGATACGCAGTATTTT. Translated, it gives CASSQSNGDTDTQYF.